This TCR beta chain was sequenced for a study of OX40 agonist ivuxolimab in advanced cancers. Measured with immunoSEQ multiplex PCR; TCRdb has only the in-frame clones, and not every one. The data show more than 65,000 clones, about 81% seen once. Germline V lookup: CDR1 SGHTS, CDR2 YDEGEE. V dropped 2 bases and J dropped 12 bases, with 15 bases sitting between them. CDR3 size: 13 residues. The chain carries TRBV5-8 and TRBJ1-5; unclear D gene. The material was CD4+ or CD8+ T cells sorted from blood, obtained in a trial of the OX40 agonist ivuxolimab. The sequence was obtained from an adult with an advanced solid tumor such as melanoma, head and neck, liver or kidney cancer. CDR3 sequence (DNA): TGTGCCAGCAGCTTAAGCGGCGTGGGAGGCCAGCATTTT. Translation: CASSLSGVGGQHF.